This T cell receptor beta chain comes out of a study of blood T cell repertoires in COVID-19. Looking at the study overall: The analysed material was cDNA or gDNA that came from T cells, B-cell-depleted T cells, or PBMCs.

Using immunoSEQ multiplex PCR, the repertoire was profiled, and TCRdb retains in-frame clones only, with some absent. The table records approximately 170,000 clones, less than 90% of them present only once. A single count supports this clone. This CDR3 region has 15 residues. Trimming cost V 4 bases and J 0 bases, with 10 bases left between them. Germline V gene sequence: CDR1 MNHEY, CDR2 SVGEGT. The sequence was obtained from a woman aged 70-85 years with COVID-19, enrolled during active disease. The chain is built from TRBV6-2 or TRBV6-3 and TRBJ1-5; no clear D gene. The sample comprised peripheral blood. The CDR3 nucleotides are TGTGCCAGCAGTTTACACGGAGCTAGCAATCAGCCCCAGCATTTT. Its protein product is CASSLHGASNQPQHF.